This T cell receptor beta chain was sequenced during a study of graft-versus-host responses after intestinal transplantation. Across the whole study: Multivisceral, liver-intestinal, or isolated intestinal transplants were given to recipients.

Libraries were prepared by immunoSEQ multiplex PCR; TCRdb keeps only in-frame clonotypes and omits some of them. There are approximately 10,000 clones in the sample; about a quarter occur only once, and more than 4% lies in the top ten. V was cut by 4 bases and J by 8 bases, with 11 bases left in between. Germline lookup yields CDR1 LGHNA and CDR2 YSLEER. The CDR3 totals 13 residues. General study findings and limits: An association linked early post-transplant HvG declines with peak circulating GvH clone levels.

In its sample, this clone ranks as medium-sized. Other DNA sequences in this sample translate to the same CDR3. Irradiated stimulators labeled with violet dye, 200,000 in number, were plated with 200,000 CFSE-labeled responders. Responder cells that were proliferating and CFSE-low, both CD3+CD4+ and CD3+CD8+, were sorted after the reaction. The TCR comes from a human patient who was an organ donor for intestinal transplantation. V gene TRBV4-3 combines with J gene TRBJ1-4, with D uncertain. The sequences come from alloreactive CD8+ T cells from a mixed lymphocyte reaction culture, collected before transplantation. The subset: CFSE-low proliferating T cells sorted from approximately six-day pre-transplant mixed lymphocyte reaction (GvH or HvG direction). This CDR3 is CASSPRLGEKLFF. The CDR3 region has the DNA TGCGCCAGCAGCCCGCGCCTGGGGGAAAAACTGTTTTTT.